Given below is one T cell receptor (beta chain) in context. The table lists this clone with a count of one. The antigen it recognizes is unknown. Per-base qualities were not stored, and no clone one base away is much larger. Libraries were constructed by the immunoSEQ multiplex PCR assay. The multiplex PCR relied on a mix of 60 forward primers for TCR Vbeta segments and 13 reverse primers for TCR Jbeta segments. The CDR3 region of rearranged TCR beta genes was amplified from genomic DNA by a multiplex PCR assay. The Illumina HiSeq System was used to sequence the amplified TCR beta libraries as 87-base-pair reads. In the original analysis: In a later analysis, about 80 million unique TCR beta chains were counted across the roughly 670 repertoires, and roughly 9.9 million of these chains were shared by at least two donors. Raw reads were error-corrected and collapsed into unique sequences with a nearest-neighbor algorithm that merged closely related sequences to remove PCR and sequencing errors. Alignment of CDR3 sequences to IMGT reference sequences was used to assign V, D and J gene segments. For a sequence to be retained, a match of at least six nucleotides to both a V gene segment and a J gene segment was required. Rearrangements were classified as productive when the CDR3 lacked stop codons and remained in frame with V and J, and all other rearrangements were classified as non-productive. CDR3 was defined by IMGT convention, running from the second conserved V-encoded cysteine to the conserved J-encoded phenylalanine. In an earlier analysis of around 600 of the donors, sequences lacking an unambiguous match to a single V gene segment were excluded. An earlier analysis of 587 of the donors called V segments functional above 56.7% productive rearrangements and segregating when the between-donor standard deviation exceeded 5%. A statistical classification framework was developed to diagnose cytomegalovirus status using the catalog of TCR beta chain sequences. In a later analysis, V and J genes were assigned by comparing TCR nucleotide sequences against IMGT/GENE-DB human TR gene sequences. A later analysis assigned CDR3 sequences and most-parsimonious VDJ recombination scenarios with the TCRdist pipeline. In a later analysis, every TCR beta chain was defined by the combination of its CDR3 amino acid sequence and its V-gene family, and reads without a unique V-gene family were dropped. To address suspected cross-contamination and a sequencing artifact, a later analysis removed roughly 580 highly shared, low-generation-probability nucleotide sequences. A later analysis calculated a clonal expansion index for each public chain from normalized within-repertoire ranks of inferred template counts. A later analysis computed generation probabilities with a VDJ recombination model fitted to out-of-frame rearrangements, and checked the results against IGoR. Hypergeometric tests were used in a later analysis to score TCR-TCR, TCR-HLA and TCR-CMV co-occurrence, with a repertoire-size bias correction applied to the TCR pairs. False discovery rates were estimated in a later analysis by permuting HLA or CMV assignments 20 times. In a later analysis, co-occurring TCRs were grouped with DBSCAN, and TCRdist sequence similarity was added when clustering was performed within HLA-allele-positive subsets. Repertoires with fewer than 30,000 or more than 120,000 public chains were left out of co-occurrence clustering, as were five repertoires with anomalous nucleotide sharing. Imported from immuneACCESS, the table was reduced by TCRdb to in-frame sequences with V and J called. These copies leave out some clones; in studies compared against another copy, an unresolved V gene accounts for under half, and the cause of the remainder is not known. That table gives V, J and clone size, and the DNA gave D and trimming. The sample table shows 200,000 to 250,000 clones, and 77% are seen once. Around 2.8% of the sample rests with the top ten.

The germline V gene encodes CDR1 SGHTA and CDR2 FQGNSA. Its CDR3 holds 14 amino acids, cysteine through phenylalanine. Left in the record is the CDR3 DNA by itself, 42 bases read in frame from the first base. The trim is 1 base for V and 2 bases for J, with a gap of 9 bases between the germline ends. The data originate from a study of cytomegalovirus exposure and HLA in healthy donors (dated by TCRdb to the late 2010s). For the wider study: An earlier analysis of approximately 640 of the donors reported 250 to 350 Gb of sequence data and some 120 million unique TCR beta sequences from roughly 200 million T cells. The study profiled the T cell repertoires of hundreds of subjects by immunosequencing and related them to cytomegalovirus serostatus. Every discovery cohort repertoire had been produced on one sequencing platform. In an earlier analysis of a few hundred of the donors, high-throughput TCR beta sequencing was used to judge whether each TCR beta V gene segment behaved as functional or pseudogenic. The study combined high-throughput TCR immunosequencing, statistical association of individual TCRs with disease status, and machine learning to predict cytomegalovirus infection status. Along with the approximately 650-subject first cohort, a separate validation cohort of roughly 110 different subjects was used. About 320 gigabases of sequencing data and approximately 93 million unique TCR sequences were included in an early release covering about 700 HLA-typed donors. The genetic ancestry cluster associated with self-reported Caucasian donors included about four fifths of the roughly 400 genotyped donors. A later analysis re-analyzed previously published TCR beta repertoires from several hundred donors and added high-resolution HLA genotyping to study TCR occurrence patterns. The number of typed donors differed by locus: about 620-630 for A, B, C, DRB1 and DQB1; approximately 530 for DQA1; 606 for DPA1; and 400 to 480 for DPB1. Four or five DR-DQ haplotypes were treated as single units for association and clustering because of strong linkage in the cohort. The aim of the study was to test whether cataloging public T cell receptors could identify signatures of past pathogen exposure. On average, roughly 240,000 unique TCR beta nucleotide sequences were sequenced per donor among a few hundred genotyped donors of the cohort, with 15% to 20% of those sequences being non-productive. A later genetic analysis took genome-wide SNP genotypes for about 60% of the roughly 670 donors and used that subset as a discovery cohort. Donor age, sex, ethnicity and CMV serostatus were compiled alongside the repertoire data. HLA typing covered class I and class II loci at four-digit resolution. In the later analysis, no new phenotypic data were used to find candidate immune exposures; instead, reliance was placed on TCR beta sequences and their occurrence across donors. Results the study describes overall, beyond this receptor: In this cohort, only TCR beta chains were sequenced, and detectable features were limited by the absence of alpha or paired-chain data. Linkage disequilibrium might explain the correlated functional status among segregating V segments, but an unknown experimental factor could not be excluded. The classifier was reported to diagnose cytomegalovirus status with high specificity and sensitivity in both the original and validation cohorts. A later analysis found that TCR association rates varied across HLA loci, with DRB1 alleles showing the most associated TCRs and HLA-C alleles the fewest. A cluster of highly shared sequence variants was judged likely to be a technical artifact of the sequencing pipeline. A later genetic analysis associated a missense DCLRE1C variant with V-gene and J-gene trimming of TCR beta chains, and an independent cohort replicated the association. Some IMGT-functional V segments, including TRBV6-2 and TRBV6-3, could not be distinguished by the 87-base-pair reads and were therefore excluded. In a later analysis, several top co-occurrence clusters were reported to appear linked to parvovirus B19, influenza, CMV and Epstein-Barr virus. The authors suggested that the approach could potentially be extended to other disease states and immunological phenotypes. In an earlier analysis of 587 of the donors, most TCR beta V segments appeared in productive rearrangements about 90% or about 30% of the time, broadly matching IMGT annotations. Presence/absence analyses assumed roughly uniform sequencing depth across donors, an assumption that may not hold. A few of the identified cytomegalovirus-associated TCR beta chains were confirmed in vitro to be specific for cytomegalovirus antigens. A later analysis found that HLA-associated TCR beta chains were more clonally expanded and had lower generation probabilities than equally common non-associated chains. A further reported finding was that TCR beta sequences accurately predicted the HLA-A and HLA-B alleles for most subjects in the first cohort. Because HLA typing was unavailable for some donors at each locus, only the typed subset was used in association tests. In a later analysis, 16,951 TCR beta sequences were associated with specific HLA alleles at a false discovery rate of 0.05. For the cohort, immune exposure information was limited to CMV serostatus. Most TCR sequences were observed very rarely across donors, whereas some public TCRs were present in many individuals. The study listed around 160 TCR beta chains as associated with cytomegalovirus. According to a later genetic analysis, donors in an Asian-associated ancestry cluster had fewer N-insertions in productive TCRs than the approximately 670-donor mean. In a later analysis, most CMV-associated TCR beta chains were found to appear HLA-restricted, with HLA associations seemingly driven largely by CMV exposure. When HLA alleles, especially DR and DQ, strongly co-occurred, TCR associations were difficult to assign to individual alleles. Because counts were too low, about 18 rarely observed V segments, including chromosome 9 orphons, were excluded from the earlier analysis of several hundred of the donors.

The cohort was made up of about 670 healthy bone marrow donors. At the time of sampling, all cohort members were nominally healthy, though unrecorded immune exposures were likely present. The donor was CMV seropositive and belonged to the group of more than 250 seropositive cohort members. Every donor gave a peripheral blood sample, and the peripheral blood mononuclear cells from that sample were used for TCR beta sequencing. The Qiagen DNeasy Blood Extraction Kit was used to extract genomic DNA from the blood cell samples. The chain couples TRBV7-2 to TRBJ2-7, with TRBD2 perhaps the D gene, on 6 matching bases. This clonotype originated in a woman in her sixties or seventies in good health and CMV-seropositive. Sequences were obtained from PBMCs. The DNA sequence is given as TGTGCCAGCAGCTTAGGCGGGGCTGCCTACGAGCAGTACTTC. Its translation is CASSLGGAAYEQYF.